The text below deals with one T cell receptor (beta chain). No antigen is known for it. This record comes from a study of cytotoxic CD8 clonotypes in ibrutinib-treated CLL. Study at large: Treatment had run for a median approximately eleven months, range 6 to 36, when response samples were taken. On average, around 85,000 productive rearrangements and around 250,000 productive templates per sample.

Study findings and constraints: Public clonotypes (which were uncommon) either contracted or remained stable on treatment. The study found clonality rose at ibrutinib response, then fell toward baseline at progression.

Here immunoSEQ multiplex PCR was the method, and the copy in TCRdb shows in-frame clones only, minus some. The sample consists of about 160,000 clones, approximately 84% of them appearing once. This CDR3 contains 16 residues. Per germline, CDR1 MDHEN and CDR2 SYDVKM. The germline V and J ends were trimmed by 2 bases and 1 base, with 12 bases remaining between them. The chain has TRBV28 and TRBJ2-4, with D perhaps TRBD2 (7 bases). This sample comprised PBMCs, obtained after 24 months of ibrutinib treatment. The TCR originated in a human donor with chronic lymphocytic leukemia. The CDR3 loop is CASSLGGAMAKNIQYF. For the CDR3, the DNA is TGTGCCAGCAGTTTAGGGGGGGCTATGGCCAAAAACATTCAGTACTTC.